Sequencing of this T cell receptor beta chain was carried out in a study of cytomegalovirus exposure and HLA in healthy donors. Study in general: Counted in an early data release were some 81 million unique TCRs from HLA-typed donors.

With respect to this clone: The antigen is unknown.

Use of 60 Vbeta and 13 Jbeta primers characterized the PCR. Profiling relied on immunoSEQ multiplex PCR, and the TCRdb table lists in-frame clones only, not all of them. The sample holds around 100,000 clones. Study conclusions and caveats: Earlier results showed most TCR beta V segments being productive about 87% or about 30% of the time.

The sequence came from a woman in her 30s in good health and CMV-seronegative. Sequencing was done on a sample of PBMCs.

CDR3 nucleotide sequence: TGTGCCAGTAGCGACTTCCGCCGGAACACTGAAGCTTTCTTT. Protein: CASSDFRRNTEAFF. J is TRBJ1-1 and V is TRBV19; D is unresolved. V was pared by 6 bases and J by 1 base, with 12 bases between. Germline values: CDR1 LNHDA, CDR2 SQIVND (reference sequence). The CDR3 has 14 residues.